This T cell receptor beta chain was profiled in a study of blood T cell repertoires in COVID-19. Overall study context: Sites across the United States, Italy and Spain contributed samples from acute and convalescent COVID-19.

Germline lookup yields CDR1 MNHEY and CDR2 SVGAGI. Trimming removed 6 bases from V and 7 bases from J, with 12 bases in between. CDR3 length: 12 amino acids. In the authors' methods: Amplification with reference gene primers provided the estimates of nucleated cell counts. TCRdb's copy holds only in-frame clones and misses some; the assay was immunoSEQ multiplex PCR. Clonal size and the V and J genes are those of that table, whereas D and trimming came from the DNA. Of 150,000 to 200,000 clones listed, roughly 80% are singletons. Sequenced input: peripheral blood. The sequence derives from a woman aged 25 to 39 with acute or convalescent COVID-19. The genes are TRBV6-5 and TRBJ1-1; D ambiguous. The CDR3 nucleotides are TGTGCCAGCAGCTCCGCGGGGAATGAAGCTTTCTTT. Protein sequence: CASSSAGNEAFF.